This T cell receptor beta chain was identified during a study of cytomegalovirus exposure and HLA in healthy donors (dated by TCRdb to 2016 to 2017). Describing the broader study: An earlier analysis of approximately 550 of the donors reported approximately 290 Gb of sequence data and 100 million to 140 million unique TCR beta sequences from some 180 million T cells. An early release that covered fewer than 800 HLA-typed donors contained about 300 gigabases of sequencing data and tens of millions of unique TCR sequences. Of the 350 to 450 genotyped donors, less than 90% were placed in the genetic ancestry cluster associated with self-reported Caucasian donors. The study aimed to test whether signatures of past pathogen exposure could be identified by cataloging public T cell receptors. The T cell repertoires of 666 subjects were profiled by immunosequencing and related to cytomegalovirus serostatus. A separate validation cohort of approximately 130 different subjects was used in addition to the approximately 640-subject first cohort. To predict cytomegalovirus infection status, the study combined high-throughput TCR immunosequencing, statistical association of individual TCRs with disease status, and machine learning. To study patterns of TCR occurrence, a later analysis re-analyzed previously published TCR beta repertoires from around 660 donors and added high-resolution HLA genotyping. In the later analysis, no new phenotypic data were used to find candidate immune exposures; instead, reliance was placed on TCR beta sequences and their occurrence across donors. An earlier analysis of around 640 of the donors used high-throughput TCR beta sequencing to judge whether each TCR beta V gene segment behaved as functional or pseudogenic. Donor age, sex, ethnicity and CMV serostatus were compiled alongside the repertoire data. Genome-wide SNP genotypes for about three fifths of the 666 donors were used in a later genetic analysis, which treated that subset as a discovery cohort. All discovery cohort repertoires had been generated on a single sequencing platform. HLA typing covered class I and class II loci at four-digit resolution. Typing coverage varied by locus: roughly 629-630 donors for A, B, C, DRB1 and DQB1; under 550 for DQA1; nearly 610 for DPA1; roughly 470 for DPB1. Roughly 5 DR-DQ haplotypes were handled as single units for association and clustering, since linkage in the cohort was strong. Among about 400 genotyped donors of the cohort, an average of roughly 230,000 unique TCR beta nucleotide sequences was sequenced per donor, of which about 19% were non-productive.

Library creation used the immunoSEQ multiplex PCR assay. The multiplex PCR relied on a mix of 60 forward primers for TCR Vbeta segments and 13 reverse primers for TCR Jbeta segments. The CDR3 region of rearranged TCR beta genes was amplified from genomic DNA with a multiplex PCR assay. On the Illumina HiSeq System, the amplified TCR beta libraries were sequenced as 87-base-pair reads. The published analysis was carried out like this. In a later analysis, tens of millions of unique TCR beta chains were counted across the 500 to 850 repertoires, and roughly 11 million of these chains were shared by at least two donors. Raw reads were error-corrected and collapsed into unique sequences with a nearest-neighbor algorithm that merged closely related sequences to remove PCR and sequencing errors. To assign V, D and J gene segments, CDR3 sequences were aligned to IMGT reference sequences. For a sequence to be retained, at least a six-nucleotide match to both a V gene segment and a J gene segment was required. A rearrangement was called productive if the CDR3 had no stop codons and remained in frame with V and J, and every other rearrangement was called non-productive. Following IMGT convention, CDR3 was defined as the stretch from the second conserved V-encoded cysteine up to the conserved J-encoded phenylalanine. The earlier analysis of 587 of the donors excluded any sequence lacking an unambiguous match to a single V gene segment. An earlier analysis of some 610 of the donors called V segments functional above 56.7% productive rearrangements and segregating when the between-donor standard deviation exceeded 5%. To diagnose cytomegalovirus status from the catalog of TCR beta chain sequences, a statistical classification framework was built. A later analysis assigned V and J genes by comparing TCR nucleotide sequences with IMGT/GENE-DB human TR gene sequences. Using the TCRdist pipeline, a later analysis assigned CDR3 sequences along with most-parsimonious VDJ recombination scenarios. A later analysis defined each TCR beta chain by its CDR3 amino acid sequence plus V-gene family, and excluded reads lacking a unique V-gene family. In a later analysis, several hundred highly shared, low-generation-probability nucleotide sequences were removed to address suspected cross-contamination and a sequencing artifact. In a later analysis, a clonal expansion index was calculated for each public chain from normalized within-repertoire ranks of inferred template counts. In a later analysis, generation probabilities were computed with a VDJ recombination model fitted to out-of-frame rearrangements, and the resulting probabilities were checked against IGoR. A later analysis scored TCR-TCR, TCR-HLA and TCR-CMV co-occurrence with hypergeometric tests, applying a repertoire-size bias correction to TCR pairs. A later analysis estimated false discovery rates by permuting HLA or CMV assignments 20 times. In a later analysis, co-occurring TCRs were grouped with DBSCAN, and TCRdist sequence similarity was added when clustering was performed within HLA-allele-positive subsets. For co-occurrence clustering, repertoires with fewer than 30,000 or more than 120,000 public chains were excluded, along with four or five repertoires with anomalous nucleotide sharing. TCRdb's version of the immuneACCESS table is confined to in-frame rearrangements and falls short of the full clone set. An unresolved V gene accounts for under half of the shortfall where checked; the remainder is of unknown origin. V, J and clone size are those of that table, while D and trimming were read from the DNA. Across this sample there are 150,000 to 200,000 clones, with about four fifths seen only once. About 4.9% of the sample goes to the ten largest clones.

The cohort was made up of several hundred healthy bone marrow donors. At the time of sampling, every cohort member was nominally healthy, though immune exposures that went unrecorded were likely present. The donor was CMV seropositive and belonged to the group of over 250 seropositive cohort members. Every donor gave a peripheral blood sample, and the peripheral blood mononuclear cells from that sample were used for TCR beta sequencing. Genomic DNA was extracted from the blood cell samples with the Qiagen DNeasy Blood Extraction Kit. As for this clone: Its antigen remains unidentified. It has no much larger one-base neighbor in the sample; base qualities were not kept.

Results the study describes overall, beyond this receptor: In an earlier analysis of 500 to 650 of the donors, most TCR beta V segments appeared in productive rearrangements about 87% or about 30% of the time, broadly matching IMGT annotations. A further reported finding was that TCR beta sequences accurately predicted the HLA-A and HLA-B alleles for most subjects in the first cohort. When HLA alleles, especially DR and DQ, strongly co-occurred, TCR associations were difficult to assign to individual alleles. In a later analysis, the rate of TCR association differed among HLA loci, with DRB1 alleles having the most associated TCRs and HLA-C alleles having the fewest. A cluster of highly shared sequence variants was judged likely to represent a technical artifact of the sequencing pipeline. According to a later genetic analysis, donors in an Asian-associated ancestry cluster had fewer N-insertions in productive TCRs than the roughly 660-donor mean. CMV serostatus was the only immune exposure information available for the cohort. Several of the top co-occurrence clusters appeared to be linked to parvovirus B19, influenza, CMV and Epstein-Barr virus, according to a later analysis. At a false discovery rate of 0.05, a later analysis linked under 20,000 TCR beta sequences to specific HLA alleles. The cohort was sequenced for TCR beta chains only, and without alpha or paired-chain data the features that could be detected were limited. Approximately 16 rarely observed V segments, including chromosome 9 orphons, were excluded from the earlier analysis of approximately 500 of the donors because counts were too low. The classifier was reported to diagnose cytomegalovirus status with high specificity and sensitivity in both the original and validation cohorts. Correlated functional status among segregating V segments might be attributable to linkage disequilibrium, but an unknown experimental factor could not be ruled out. In a later analysis, most CMV-associated TCR beta chains were found to appear HLA-restricted, with HLA associations seemingly driven largely by CMV exposure. An association between a missense DCLRE1C variant and V-gene and J-gene trimming of TCR beta chains was found in a later genetic analysis and replicated in an independent cohort. HLA typing was unavailable for some donors at each locus, so association tests used only the typed subset. In a later analysis, HLA-associated TCR beta chains showed more clonal expansion and lower generation probabilities than non-associated chains that were equally common. Across donors, most TCR sequences were observed very rarely, whereas some public TCRs were present in many individuals. Three of the identified cytomegalovirus-associated TCR beta chains were confirmed in vitro to be specific for cytomegalovirus antigens. The study gave a list of 150 to 200 TCR beta chains associated with cytomegalovirus. The authors suggested that the approach could potentially be extended to other disease states and immunological phenotypes. Presence/absence analyses assumed roughly uniform sequencing depth across donors, an assumption that may not hold.

The sequence was obtained from a girl under 18 in good health and CMV-seropositive. Input material: PBMCs.

The encoded CDR3 is CASSLTSGYYNEQFF. Read as DNA, the sequence is TGTGCCAGCAGCTTAACTAGTGGGTACTACAATGAGCAGTTCTTC. This receptor chain uses TRBV11-3 and TRBJ2-1; the D gene is perhaps TRBD2, from 5 matching bases. From the cysteine up to the phenylalanine, the CDR3 has a length of 15 residues. The read is trimmed to its CDR3 DNA, 45 bases read in frame from base 1. The V and J ends are trimmed by 2 bases and 3 bases, leaving 11 bases between them. The germline V gene gives CDR1 as SGHNT and CDR2 as YENEEA.